This record covers a single TCR beta chain. The data belong to a study of CD4 and CD8 cells across lung adenocarcinoma regions. Localized lung adenocarcinoma, a non-small cell lung cancer, affected the donors. CDR3 length: 14 amino acids. Germline values: CDR1 DFQATT, CDR2 SNEGSKA (reference sequence). V lost 4 bases and J 3 bases, leaving 15 bases between the germline ends. TCRdb fed the PCR reads into MiXCR, producing one record per CDR3 protein. The table lists under 30,000 distinct CDR3 sequences, 50% to 55% of them singletons. V is TRBV20-1 and J is TRBJ1-2; weak D call: TRBD1 (5 bases). The sequenced sample was CD8+ T cells from the center of a lung tumor. This clonotype originated in a male donor with lung adenocarcinoma. The CD4 and CD8 labels of this study may be unreliable. The CDR3 spells CSATQHSGDYGYTF. In nucleotides, the CDR3 is TGCAGTGCTACCCAACATTCGGGGGACTATGGCTACACCTTC.